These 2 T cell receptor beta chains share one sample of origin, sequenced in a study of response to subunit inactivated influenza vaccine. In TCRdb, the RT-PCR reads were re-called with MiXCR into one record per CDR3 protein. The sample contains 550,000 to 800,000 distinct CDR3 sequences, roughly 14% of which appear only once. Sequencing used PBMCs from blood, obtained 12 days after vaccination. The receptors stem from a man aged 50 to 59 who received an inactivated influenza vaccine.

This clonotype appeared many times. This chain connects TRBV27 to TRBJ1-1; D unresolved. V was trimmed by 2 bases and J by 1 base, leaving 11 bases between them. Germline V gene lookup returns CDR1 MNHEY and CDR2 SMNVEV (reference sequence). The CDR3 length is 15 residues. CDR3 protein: CASSLNGPTNTEAFF. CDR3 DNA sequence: TGTGCCAGCAGTTTAAACGGCCCGACGAACACTGAAGCTTTCTTT.

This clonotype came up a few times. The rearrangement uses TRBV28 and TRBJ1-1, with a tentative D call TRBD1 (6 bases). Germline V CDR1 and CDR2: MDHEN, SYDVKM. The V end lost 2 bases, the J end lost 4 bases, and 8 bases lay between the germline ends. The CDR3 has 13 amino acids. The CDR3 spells CASSLIGGTEAFF. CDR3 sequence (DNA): TGTGCCAGCAGTTTAATAGGGGGCACTGAAGCTTTCTTT.